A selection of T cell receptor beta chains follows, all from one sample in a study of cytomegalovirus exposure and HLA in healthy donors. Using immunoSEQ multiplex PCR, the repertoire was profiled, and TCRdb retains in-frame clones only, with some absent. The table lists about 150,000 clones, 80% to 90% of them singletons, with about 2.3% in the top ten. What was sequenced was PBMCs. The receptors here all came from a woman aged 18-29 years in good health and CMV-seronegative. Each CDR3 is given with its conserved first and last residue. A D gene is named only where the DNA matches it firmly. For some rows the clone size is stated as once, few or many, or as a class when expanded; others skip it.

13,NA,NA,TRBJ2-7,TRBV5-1,CASSLALAYEQYF,TGCGCCAGCAGCTTGGCCCTCGCCTACGAGCAGTACTTC
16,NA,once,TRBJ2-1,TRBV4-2,CASSQEMGSSYNEQFF,TGTGCCAGCAGCCAAGAAATGGGGAGCTCCTACAATGAGCAGTTCTTC
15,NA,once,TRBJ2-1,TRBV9,CASSVGSGLGNEQFF,TGTGCCAGCAGCGTAGGGAGCGGTCTAGGGAATGAGCAGTTCTTC
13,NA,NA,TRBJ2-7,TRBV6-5,CASRNQGAYEQYF,TGTGCCAGCCGAAATCAAGGGGCCTACGAGCAGTACTTC
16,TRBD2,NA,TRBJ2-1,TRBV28,CASSRAAGVLGNEQFF,TGTGCCAGCAGTCGGGCAGCGGGAGTCTTGGGGAATGAGCAGTTCTTC
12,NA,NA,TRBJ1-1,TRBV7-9,CSSSLGLTEAFF,TGTTCCAGCAGCTTAGGTCTCACTGAAGCTTTCTTT
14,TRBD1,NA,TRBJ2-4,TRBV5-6,CASSFPGQGNIQYF,TGTGCCAGCAGCTTCCCGGGACAGGGGAACATTCAGTACTTC
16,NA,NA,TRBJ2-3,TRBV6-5,CASSYSGGRVTDTQYF,TGTGCCAGCAGTTACTCGGGGGGGCGCGTCACAGATACGCAGTATTTT
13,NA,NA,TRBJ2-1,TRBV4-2,CASSQGTGCEQFF,TGTGCCAGCAGCCAAGGAACCGGGTGTGAGCAGTTCTTC
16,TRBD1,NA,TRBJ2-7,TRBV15,CATSRDLGTGSYEQYF,TGTGCCACCAGCAGAGATCTCGGGACAGGGTCCTACGAGCAGTACTTC
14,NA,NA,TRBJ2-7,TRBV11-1,CASRRLDSSYEQYF,TGTGCCAGCAGAAGGTTGGACAGCTCCTACGAGCAGTACTTC
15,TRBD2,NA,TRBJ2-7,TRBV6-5,CASSARSGRSYEQYF,TGTGCCAGCAGCGCCAGGAGCGGGAGATCCTACGAGCAGTACTTC
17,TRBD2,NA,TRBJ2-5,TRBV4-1,CASSASRAGALQETQYF,TGCGCCAGCAGCGCGTCCCGAGCGGGGGCCCTCCAAGAGACCCAGTACTTC
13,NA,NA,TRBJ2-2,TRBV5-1,CASSLDEAGELFF,TGCGCCAGCAGCTTGGACGAGGCCGGGGAGCTGTTTTTT
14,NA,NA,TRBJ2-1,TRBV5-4,CASSHLLAGDEQFF,TGTGCCAGCAGCCATCTACTAGCTGGGGATGAGCAGTTCTTC
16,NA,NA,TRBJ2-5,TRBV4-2,CASSQDPRGWQETQYF,TGTGCCAGCAGCCAAGACCCGCGGGGTTGGCAAGAGACCCAGTACTTC
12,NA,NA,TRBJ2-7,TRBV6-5,CASSKQGCEQYF,TGTGCCAGCTCAAAACAGGGTTGCGAGCAGTACTTC
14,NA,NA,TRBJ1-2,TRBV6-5,CAVVQGPFGYGYTF,TGTGCGGTGGTCCAGGGGCCCTTTGGCTATGGCTACACCTTC
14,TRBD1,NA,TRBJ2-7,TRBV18,CASSPTRTGYEQYF,TGTGCCAGCTCACCGACCCGGACAGGCTACGAGCAGTACTTC